Following are 10 T cell receptor beta chains from one sample sequenced in a study of cytomegalovirus exposure and HLA in healthy donors. Some clones are missing from TCRdb's copy, which holds only in-frame ones; the method was immunoSEQ multiplex PCR. The table has about 73,000 clones, 94% seen once. The sample was PBMCs. These receptors were obtained from a woman aged 18-30 years in good health and CMV-seronegative.

A single count supports this clone. This chain joins TRBV27 and TRBJ1-5; no clear D gene. The CDR3 contains 12 residues. Trimming cost V 5 bases and J 5 bases, with 7 bases left between them. Looked up from germline, CDR1 is MNHEY and CDR2 is SMNVEV (reference sequence). This CDR3 reads CASSEGDQPQHF. CDR3 nucleotide sequence: TGTGCCAGCAGTGAGGGTGATCAGCCCCAGCATTTT.

The rearrangement links TRBV7-8 to TRBJ1-2, with D maybe TRBD1 (5 bases). This CDR3 has 13 amino acids. Germline V gene data show CDR1 as SGHVS and CDR2 as FQNEAQ. Trimming pared 0 bases from V and 3 bases from J, leaving 5 bases between. The CDR3 region is CASSLARDYGYTF. The CDR3 DNA follows: TGTGCCAGCAGCTTAGCCAGGGACTATGGCTACACCTTC.

The gene calls are TRBV4-1 and TRBJ2-3, with D possibly TRBD2 on 5 matching bases. Looked up from germline, CDR1 is MGHRA and CDR2 is YSYEKL. The CDR3 extends over 15 amino acids. Trimming took 1 base from V and 7 from J, leaving 15 bases between them. CDR3: CASSQVGEGVHTQYF. In DNA form, the CDR3 reads TGCGCCAGCAGCCAAGTCGGAGAGGGTGTACATACGCAGTATTTT.

The chain recombines TRBV5-5 with TRBJ2-7; the D gene is possibly TRBD2 (6 bases). V lost 5 bases to trimming and J lost 0 bases, with 15 bases between them. The CDR3 length is 15 residues. CDR1 SGHKS and CDR2 YYEKEE come from the germline V gene (reference sequence). The CDR3 reads CASSLGRGSSYEQYF. The CDR3 DNA follows: TGTGCCAGCAGTCTAGGGCGGGGCAGCTCCTACGAGCAGTACTTC.

The chain has TRBV2 and TRBJ2-2, with D unclear. This CDR3 is built from 16 residues. Germline V lookup: CDR1 SNHLY, CDR2 FYNNEI. V lost 2 bases, J lost 3 bases, and 13 bases lay in between. The CDR3 spells CASSENNAGYTGELFF. The CDR3 DNA reads as TGTGCCAGCAGTGAAAATAATGCCGGGTACACCGGGGAGCTGTTTTTT.

The rearrangement joins TRBV4-2 to TRBJ2-3; possibly TRBD2 for D (7 bases). Looked up from germline, CDR1 is LGHNA and CDR2 is YNFKEQ. The CDR3 loop spans 16 amino acids. The ends were cut back, 7 bases at V and 4 bases at J, with 21 bases in the middle. CDR3: CASTLSNGGGADTQYF. Written as DNA, the CDR3 is TGTGCCAGCACCCTTTCCAATGGCGGGGGCGCAGATACGCAGTATTTT.

This clone has just one count. The chain has TRBV19 and TRBJ2-6; no definite D call. Germline CDR1 is LNHDA and CDR2 is SQIVND (reference sequence). The CDR3 is made up of 15 amino acids. Trimming left V 2 bases short and J 0 bases short, with 5 bases between. The DNA of the CDR3 is TGTGCCAGTAGTATATTGGCCTCTGGGGCCAACGTCCTGACTTTC. As protein: CASSILASGANVLTF.

V gene TRBV6-5 combines with J gene TRBJ2-4; TRBD2 matches 8 bases. CDR1 MNHEY and CDR2 SVGAGI come from the germline V gene. The CDR3 is 16 residues long. V was pared by 0 bases and J by 6 bases, with 7 bases of the junction left unmatched. CDR3 bases: TGTGCCAGCAGTTACTCGAATCGGGGGGGCCTAAACATTCAGTACTTC. Translated: CASSYSNRGGLNIQYF.

The gene calls are TRBV27 and TRBJ2-3; 9 bases fit TRBD1. Germline loops: CDR1 MNHEY, CDR2 SMNVEV (reference sequence). Losses at the gene ends were 5 bases for V and 4 bases for J; bases not matched to a gene: 7. This CDR3 is built from 15 residues. The CDR3 loop reads CASSRGQGSPDTQYF. The DNA of the CDR3 is TGTGCCAGCAGTAGGGGACAGGGAAGCCCAGATACGCAGTATTTT.

The chain is built from TRBV4-3 and TRBJ1-3, with D hard to call. Germline V gene lookup returns CDR1 LGHNA and CDR2 YSLEER. V gave up 0 bases and J gave up 2 bases, with 11 bases separating them. This CDR3 is 16 amino acids long. The CDR3 protein is CASSQDSRYPGNTIYF. DNA of the CDR3: TGCGCCAGCAGCCAAGATTCGCGGTATCCTGGAAACACCATATATTTT.